The 26 T cell receptor beta chains below all came from one sample that was sequenced in a study of T-cell memory formation after mild COVID-19. TCRdb reprocessed the 5' RACE reads via MiXCR and lists one record per CDR3 protein. This sample yields approximately 240,000 distinct CDR3 sequences, of which approximately 16% are seen a single time; approximately 3.4% belongs to the top ten. Sequenced sample: PBMCs or a T cell subset sorted from them (not recorded which). The receptors come from a man between 18 and 29 years old who had mild COVID-19 (a few samples of this study predate the infection). Cell type and time point are not known.

This clonotype was counted a few times. The chain uses TRBV5-1 and TRBJ1-2; D is unresolved. CDR3 length equals 13 residues. The V and J ends lost 2 bases and 8 bases respectively, with 13 bases between them. Germline CDR1 is SGHRS and CDR2 is YFSETQ. The CDR3 spells CASSLPPSRGYTF. The CDR3 nucleotides are TGCGCCAGCAGCTTACCGCCCTCCAGGGGCTACACCTTC.

The chain is built from TRBV6-6 and TRBJ2-5; TRBD1 agrees at 9 bases. This CDR3 has 13 residues. Germline assignment: CDR1 MNHNY and CDR2 SVGAGI (reference sequence). V trimming: 5 bases; J trimming: 12 bases; junction bases outside the gene matches: 10. The CDR3 DNA follows: TGTGCCAGCAGTGCCCCGGGACAGGGTACCAAGTACTTC. Translation: CASSAPGQGTKYF.

This clonotype was seen only a few times. V is TRBV6-5 and J is TRBJ2-4; D not resolved. Germline loops: CDR1 MNHEY, CDR2 SVGAGI. CDR3 length: 13 residues. V was pared by 6 bases and J by 5 bases, with 11 bases between. The CDR3 coding sequence is TGTGCCAGCAGGAGCCCGCTGGAAAACATTCAGTACTTC. Translation gives CASRSPLENIQYF.

In this sample, this clonotype turned up a few times. This chain joins TRBV20-1 and TRBJ1-4; D not certain. This CDR3 has 15 residues. Per the germline V gene, CDR1 is DFQATT and CDR2 is SNEGSKA (reference sequence). V was pared by 6 bases and J by 5 bases, with 19 bases between. The CDR3 sequence is CSARMGSDPNEKLFF. In DNA form, the CDR3 reads TGCAGTGCCCGGATGGGGTCGGATCCCAATGAAAAACTGTTTTTT.

This clonotype was detected a few times. The rearrangement links TRBV30 to TRBJ1-5; D is undetermined. Germline-derived CDR1 and CDR2 are GTSNPN and SVGIG (reference sequence). The CDR3 has 13 residues. V lost 3 bases and J lost 0, with 6 bases in between. DNA of the CDR3: TGTGCCTGGAGCCCGGGTAGCAATCAGCCCCAGCATTTT. This gives the protein CAWSPGSNQPQHF.

This clonotype appeared many times. The gene calls are TRBV5-1 and TRBJ2-1; 9 nucleotides match TRBD2. The length of the CDR3 is 15 residues. Per the germline V gene, CDR1 is SGHRS and CDR2 is YFSETQ. Trimming took 3 bases from V and 5 from J; bases not matched to a gene: 6. CDR3 DNA: TGCGCCAGCAGCTCCGGCGGGGGGGCTCACAATGAGCAGTTCTTC. This encodes CASSSGGGAHNEQFF.

The chain recombines TRBV10-2 with TRBJ2-3; the match to TRBD2 covers 13 bases. The CDR3 is made up of 15 amino acids. V shed 7 bases, J shed 5 bases, and the junction held 6 bases outside the gene matches. Germline values: CDR1 WSHSY, CDR2 SAAADI. CDR3: CASTTSGGAGDTQYF. The CDR3 DNA reads as TGCGCCAGCACCACTAGCGGGGGGGCCGGAGATACGCAGTATTTT.

This chain joins TRBV5-1 and TRBJ2-7; D unresolved. V was cut by 0 bases and J by 2 bases, with 15 bases left in between. CDR1 is SGHRS, CDR2 YFSETQ, per germline. The CDR3 consists of 16 residues. The CDR3 region is CASSLEPVPSTYEQYV. In DNA form, the CDR3 reads TGCGCCAGCAGCTTGGAACCTGTGCCAAGTACCTACGAGCAGTACGTC.

The chain recombines TRBV27 with TRBJ1-1; a possible D gene is TRBD1 (5 bases). The CDR3 contains 17 residues. V was clipped by 5 bases and J by 4 bases, with 23 bases between them. CDR1 and CDR2 (germline): MNHEY, SMNVEV (reference sequence). The DNA of the CDR3 is TGTGCCAGCAGTCCGTACCCCGGGGGAGGAAGGGTCACTGAAGCTTTCTTT. It is translated as CASSPYPGGGRVTEAFF.

This chain uses TRBV5-1 with TRBJ2-5; the D call may be TRBD1 or TRBD2 (5 bases each). Germline V gives CDR1 SGHRS, CDR2 YFSETQ. CDR3 length: 12 residues. Trimming took off 8 bases at V and 3 bases at J, with 11 bases between the two ends. The CDR3 sequence is CASNRDEETQYF. The CDR3 coding sequence is TGCGCCAGTAACCGGGACGAAGAGACCCAGTACTTC.

This clonotype was detected a few times. The rearrangement joins TRBV9 to TRBJ1-2; D possibly corresponds to TRBD1 (6 bases). The CDR3 totals 13 residues. From germline, CDR1 is SGDLS and CDR2 YYNGEE. With 5 bases removed from V and 8 bases from J, the gap between germline ends came to 16 bases. The CDR3, as DNA: TGTGCCAGCAGGACGGGGACACACGGCGGCTACACCTTC. As protein: CASRTGTHGGYTF. The full variable domain, rest sourced from reference TRBV9 and TRBJ1-2, is DSGVTQTPKHLITATGQRVTLRCSPRSGDLSVYWYQQSLDQGLQFLIQYYNGEERAKGNILERFSAQQFPDLHSELNLSSLELGDSALYFCASRTGTHGGYTFGSGTRLTVV.

V usage is TRBV4-1 and J usage is TRBJ2-3; 10 bases align to TRBD2. V gave up 3 bases and J gave up 2 bases; unmatched junction bases: 8. This CDR3 is 17 amino acids long. Per the germline V gene, CDR1 is MGHRA and CDR2 is YSYEKL. The CDR3 DNA is TGCGCCAGCAGCCACCCCGGACTAGCGGTCGTCACAGATACGCAGTATTTT. Translated: CASSHPGLAVVTDTQYF.

This clonotype was counted many times. The J gene is TRBJ2-1, the V gene TRBV5-1; 13 nucleotides line up with TRBD2. V was clipped by 7 bases and J by 7 bases; unmatched bases: 5. The V gene's germline CDR1 is SGHRS and CDR2 YFSETQ. CDR3 length: 14 amino acids. CDR3 amino acids: CASDRGLAGNEQFF. For the CDR3, the DNA is TGCGCCAGCGACCGGGGACTAGCGGGGAATGAGCAGTTCTTC.

The rearrangement uses TRBV30 and TRBJ1-4; D ambiguous. Trimming left V 0 bases short and J 0 bases short, with 5 bases between. The CDR3 spans 14 residues. The V gene's germline CDR1 is GTSNPN and CDR2 SVGIG (reference sequence). The CDR3 coding sequence is TGTGCCTGGAGTGTAGGGACAACTAATGAAAAACTGTTTTTT. Amino acids: CAWSVGTTNEKLFF.

The rearrangement uses TRBV20-1 and TRBJ2-1; 9 positions match TRBD1. CDR3 length equals 15 residues. Losses at the gene ends were 0 bases for V and 7 bases for J; bases not matched to a gene: 7. Germline V gives CDR1 DFQATT, CDR2 SNEGSKA (reference sequence). The CDR3 DNA sequence: TGCAGTGCTAGAGATCCCCGACAGGGGGGTAATGAGCAGTTCTTC. Translating gives CSARDPRQGGNEQFF.

This clonotype has a handful of counts. V usage is TRBV20-1 and J usage is TRBJ2-3; D might be TRBD1 or TRBD2, each matching 5 bases. Per germline, CDR1 DFQATT and CDR2 SNEGSKA (reference sequence). Trimming removed 5 bases from V and 1 base from J, with 16 bases in between. This CDR3 has 15 amino acids. The CDR3 coding sequence is TGCAGTGCTGCGGGTCGGCTAGGGGGCACAGATACGCAGTATTTT. Its protein product is CSAAGRLGGTDTQYF.

The V call is TRBV11-3, the J call TRBJ2-3, with D unclear. The germline V gene has CDR1 SGHNT and CDR2 YENEEA. The CDR3 is made up of 16 amino acids. Trimming left V 1 base short and J 1 base short, with 12 bases between. CDR3 loop: CASSLVPQSGTDTQYF. DNA of the CDR3: TGTGCCAGCAGCTTAGTTCCCCAAAGTGGCACAGATACGCAGTATTTT.

This clonotype was counted only a few times. V and J are TRBV4-3 and TRBJ2-5; D is undetermined. The V and J ends lost 0 bases and 1 base respectively, with 9 bases between them. Germline CDR1 is LGHNA and CDR2 is YSLEER. This CDR3 has 15 amino acids. DNA for the CDR3: TGCGCCAGCAGCCAAGAGTTCAGGATCCAAGAGACCCAGTACTTC. Translating gives CASSQEFRIQETQYF.

This clonotype has a handful of counts. This sequence joins TRBV12-3 or TRBV12-4 and TRBJ2-7, with D perhaps TRBD1 or TRBD2 (5 bases each). V lost 8 bases and J 6 bases, leaving 11 bases between the germline ends. This CDR3 spans 11 amino acids. The CDR3 here is CASASRGEQYF. In DNA, the CDR3 is TGTGCCAGCGCATCGAGGGGCGAGCAGTACTTC.

The chain recombines TRBV10-3 with TRBJ2-2; a weak D match, TRBD2 (5 bases). The germline V gene encodes CDR1 ENHRY and CDR2 SYGVKD. V gave up 6 bases and J gave up 0 bases, with 8 bases separating them. This CDR3 region has 14 residues. The DNA of the CDR3 is TGTGCCATCAGGGCCGGGGCGAACACCGGGGAGCTGTTTTTT. Its protein is CAIRAGANTGELFF.

This clonotype was recorded a few times. The chain recombines TRBV19 with TRBJ1-1; TRBD1 is a possible D gene (5 bases). Germline CDR1 LNHDA, CDR2 SQIVND (reference sequence). The CDR3 has 13 amino acids. Trimming removed 7 bases at V and 0 bases at J, with 9 bases between. The CDR3 here is CASKDRLNTEAFF. The CDR3 DNA reads as TGTGCCAGTAAAGACAGATTGAACACTGAAGCTTTCTTT.

This clonotype was picked up a small number of times. The chain carries TRBV7-8 and TRBJ1-2; no clear D gene. The V and J ends lost 2 bases and 1 base respectively, with 8 bases between them. The germline gives CDR1 SGHVS, CDR2 FQNEAQ. This CDR3 is built from 14 residues. The CDR3 is CASSLLRFNYGYTF. The CDR3 DNA is TGTGCCAGCAGCTTACTTCGTTTTAACTATGGCTACACCTTC.

This clonotype was seen many times. This chain connects TRBV7-2 to TRBJ2-5; D not resolved. The CDR3 loop spans 13 amino acids. Trimming removed 5 bases at V and 5 bases at J, with 12 bases between. Per germline, CDR1 SGHTA and CDR2 FQGNSA. The CDR3 DNA sequence: TGTGCCAGCAGCCCTAGTCTACGGGAGACCCAGTACTTC. Protein sequence: CASSPSLRETQYF.

V usage is TRBV12-3 or TRBV12-4 and J usage is TRBJ2-7, with TRBD1 identical over 8 bases. This CDR3 contains 13 residues. V lost 3 bases, J lost 2 bases, and 0 bases stayed unmatched. The DNA for the CDR3 is TGTGCCAGCAGTTTGACAGGGGCCTACGAGCAGTACGTC. Translating it yields CASSLTGAYEQYV.

This clonotype came up a few times. This chain links TRBV9 with TRBJ2-3, with unresolved D. In germline, CDR1 is SGDLS, CDR2 YYNGEE. The ends were cut back, 1 base at V and 0 bases at J, with 9 bases in the middle. CDR3 length: 15 residues. CDR3 coding DNA: TGTGCCAGCAGCGTATTAACAGAGAGCACAGATACGCAGTATTTT. This gives the protein CASSVLTESTDTQYF. Full variable domain (rest looked up from reference TRBV9 and TRBJ2-3): DSGVTQTPKHLITATGQRVTLRCSPRSGDLSVYWYQQSLDQGLQFLIQYYNGEERAKGNILERFSAQQFPDLHSELNLSSLELGDSALYFCASSVLTESTDTQYFGPGTRLTVL.

This clonotype was found a few times. The rearrangement joins TRBV9 to TRBJ1-3; D ambiguous. The V gene's germline CDR1 is SGDLS and CDR2 YYNGEE. The CDR3 has 14 residues. Trimming removed 3 bases from V and 8 bases from J, with 15 bases in between. The DNA for the CDR3 is TGTGCCAGCAGCGCGTCCCGGGTACTTGACACCATATATTTT. This encodes CASSASRVLDTIYF. The whole variable domain, remainder taken from reference TRBV9 and TRBJ1-3, is DSGVTQTPKHLITATGQRVTLRCSPRSGDLSVYWYQQSLDQGLQFLIQYYNGEERAKGNILERFSAQQFPDLHSELNLSSLELGDSALYFCASSASRVLDTIYFGEGSWLTVV.